The rows below give T cell receptor beta chains drawn from one sample of a study of shared clonotypes between healthy human individuals. Measured with immunoSEQ multiplex PCR; TCRdb has only the in-frame clones, and not every one. The sample includes about 2 million clones, approximately 94% of them seen just once. Sequenced: naive CD8+ T cells sorted from blood. All receptors derive from a man aged 18 to 29 in good health. Each CDR3 is given with its conserved first and last residue. The D gene is left open where the match is weak. Only some rows state a clone size, as once, few, many or a class for expanded clones.

V: TRBV7-2
J: TRBJ1-1
size: .
D: .
DNA: TGTGCCAGCAGCTTAAGCCTCCTCTACACTGAAGCTTTCTTT
CDR3: CASSLSLLYTEAFF

V: TRBV28
J: TRBJ1-3
size: .
D: .
DNA: TGTGCCAGCGCTGGAAACACCATATATTTT
CDR3: CASAGNTIYF

V: TRBV2
J: TRBJ2-7
size: .
D: TRBD2
DNA: TGTGCCAGCAGTCCTAGCGGGGGCGAGCAGTACTTC
CDR3: CASSPSGGEQYF

V: TRBV2
J: TRBJ2-1
size: .
D: .
DNA: TGTGCCTCTGAGGGGGTTTACAATGAGCAGTTCTTC
CDR3: CASEGVYNEQFF

V: TRBV5-1
J: TRBJ1-1
size: .
D: .
DNA: TGCGCCAGCAGCTTACCCGGGAACACTGAAGCTTTCTTT
CDR3: CASSLPGNTEAFF

V: TRBV5-6
J: TRBJ2-3
size: .
D: .
DNA: TGTGCCAGCAGCCCGATCGGCGGCGGGGATACGCAGTATTTT
CDR3: CASSPIGGGDTQYF

V: TRBV7-2
J: TRBJ2-7
size: .
D: TRBD2
DNA: TGTGCCAGCAGCCTACTAGCGGGAGGGCCGGGGGAGCAGTACTTC
CDR3: CASSLLAGGPGEQYF

V: TRBV7-9
J: TRBJ2-1
size: .
D: .
DNA: TGTGCCAGCAGCCCCTGGACGGAAACGATGTACAATGAGCAGTTCTTC
CDR3: CASSPWTETMYNEQFF

V: TRBV9
J: TRBJ2-1
size: .
D: TRBD2
DNA: TGTGCCAGCAGCGTAGCGGGGGGGGCCGGGAATGAGCAGTTCTTC
CDR3: CASSVAGGAGNEQFF

V: TRBV27
J: TRBJ2-7
size: .
D: .
DNA: TGTGCCAGCAGTTTAAAGGCCGGGGAGGTGATACGGCAGTACTTC
CDR3: CASSLKAGEVIRQYF

V: TRBV7-8
J: TRBJ2-2
size: .
D: .
DNA: TGTGCCAGCAGCATTTTTCTGGGGGGAACCGGGGAGCTGTTTTTT
CDR3: CASSIFLGGTGELFF

V: TRBV7-9
J: TRBJ2-1
size: .
D: .
DNA: TGTGCCACCGGCAGGACTATCAGCAATGAGCAGTTCTTC
CDR3: CATGRTISNEQFF

V: TRBV27
J: TRBJ1-1
size: .
D: .
DNA: TGTGCCAGCAGTCCCCTCCTCCTAGGGGCTGAAGCTTTCTTT
CDR3: CASSPLLLGAEAFF

V: TRBV6-5
J: TRBJ1-1
size: .
D: TRBD1
DNA: TGTGCCAGCAGCACAGGGGGCCTGAACACTGAAGCTTTCTTT
CDR3: CASSTGGLNTEAFF

V: TRBV13
J: TRBJ2-5
size: .
D: .
DNA: TGTGCCAGCAGCTTTCCCGGGGAAGACCAGTACTTC
CDR3: CASSFPGEDQYF

V: TRBV4-1
J: TRBJ2-7
size: .
D: .
DNA: TGCGCCAGCAGTCTGGGGGGAGCGGCATCCTACGAGCAGTACTTC
CDR3: CASSLGGAASYEQYF

V: TRBV2
J: TRBJ1-4
size: once
D: .
DNA: TGTGCCGGATTCATGGAGAGTGCAACTAATGAAAAACTGTTTTTT
CDR3: CAGFMESATNEKLFF

V: TRBV10-2
J: TRBJ1-2
size: .
D: .
DNA: TGCGCCAGCCATGGTCCGGGGGATGGCTACACCTTC
CDR3: CASHGPGDGYTF

V: TRBV5-4
J: TRBJ1-2
size: .
D: .
DNA: TGTGCCAGCAGCTTGTCTGGGGCTCACTATGGCTACACCTTC
CDR3: CASSLSGAHYGYTF

V: TRBV5-4
J: TRBJ2-7
size: .
D: .
DNA: TGTGCCAGCAGTGACACCAACTCCTACGAGCAGTACTTC
CDR3: CASSDTNSYEQYF

V: TRBV4-1
J: TRBJ1-1
size: once
D: TRBD1
DNA: TGCGCCAGCAGCCAAAGGACAGGGGGATACACTGAAGCTTTCTTT
CDR3: CASSQRTGGYTEAFF

V: TRBV4-3
J: TRBJ1-3
size: .
D: .
DNA: TGCGCCAGCAGCCAAGACTTTTTCCTTGGAAACACCATATATTTT
CDR3: CASSQDFFLGNTIYF

V: TRBV28
J: TRBJ1-6
size: .
D: .
DNA: TGTGCCAGCAGTAGTAGTCCAGATCTTAATTCACCCCTCCACTTT
CDR3: CASSSSPDLNSPLHF

V: TRBV6-5
J: TRBJ1-1
size: once
D: TRBD1
DNA: TGTGCCAGCAGCTTTCTGACAGGGGACACTGAAGCTTTCTTT
CDR3: CASSFLTGDTEAFF

V: TRBV7-6
J: TRBJ2-7
size: once
D: .
DNA: TGTGCCAGCAGCTTAGGCAGAGCATCAGGTTACGAGCAGTACTTC
CDR3: CASSLGRASGYEQYF

V: TRBV4-3
J: TRBJ2-3
size: .
D: .
DNA: TGCGCCAGCAGCCAAACAGCTAGCTTCACAGATACGCAGTATTTT
CDR3: CASSQTASFTDTQYF

V: TRBV13
J: TRBJ2-7
size: .
D: TRBD1
DNA: TGTGCCAGCAGCGAGAGGACAGGAACCTACGAGCAGTACTTC
CDR3: CASSERTGTYEQYF